This TCR beta chain derives from a study of blood T cells in healthy people across ages. The sample holds a few counts of this clonotype. Per germline, CDR1 MNHNY and CDR2 SVGAGI (reference sequence). The CDR3 is made up of 14 amino acids. The V end was cut by 0 bases, the J end by 4 bases, with 9 bases between. Next came a second PCR, run for about 7 to 11 cycles, which used a sample-barcoded 5' primer along with a J-beta primer mix. Via MiXCR, TCRdb re-called the 5' RACE reads, giving one row per CDR3 protein. The profile shows approximately 580,000 distinct CDR3 sequences, under 30% of them singletons. These same data were also listed under a study on T cells of mothers and their children.

The sample was blood. The chain recombines TRBV6-6 with TRBJ2-5, with D possibly TRBD2 on 7 matching bases. The receptor was derived from a boy aged 5 to 17 in good health. Written as DNA, the CDR3 is TGTGCCAGCAGTTACTCCCGGGGGGCAGAGACCCAGTACTTC. Its protein is CASSYSRGAETQYF.